The entry below gives a single T cell receptor beta chain sequence along with its context. This sample is drawn from a study of blood T cell repertoires in COVID-19. Using immunoSEQ multiplex PCR, the repertoire was profiled, and TCRdb retains in-frame clones only, with some absent. The sample yields 310,000 or so clones, 88% seen once. Trimming at V came to 4 bases and at J to 7 bases, leaving 11 bases not matched to a gene. The CDR3 consists of 16 residues. Germline loops: CDR1 MDHEN, CDR2 SYDVKM. This clonotype originated in a woman in her twenties or thirties with COVID-19, enrolled during active disease. J is TRBJ2-7 and V is TRBV28; TRBD2 aligns across 12 bases. The sequenced sample was peripheral blood. The CDR3 nucleotides are TGTGCCAGCAGTTCTACTAGCGGGAGGATAATGAGTGAGCAGTACTTC. Translation: CASSSTSGRIMSEQYF.